Listed here are 5 T cell receptor beta chains from one sample, sequenced in a study of T cells after yellow fever vaccination. Using its own MiXCR run on the 5' RACE reads, TCRdb lists one record per CDR3 protein. The data show about 210,000 distinct CDR3 sequences, roughly 3.3% seen once. The source was CD4+ T cells sorted from PBMCs, collected 10 days after the yellow fever booster vaccination. The source is a man between 18 and 29 years old who received the YFV17D yellow fever vaccine.

Many counts were recorded for this clonotype. The chain links TRBV3-1 to TRBJ2-2, with a tentative D call TRBD1 (6 bases). The V gene's germline CDR1 is LGHDT and CDR2 YNNKEL (reference sequence). V lost 0 bases, J lost 5 bases, and 7 bases lay in between. The CDR3 extends over 14 amino acids. The CDR3 loop reads CASSQDGQTGELFF. The CDR3 DNA reads TGTGCCAGCAGCCAAGATGGACAGACCGGGGAGCTGTTTTTT.

This clonotype has just a few counts. The chain is built from TRBV5-3 and TRBJ2-1; 13 nucleotides agree with TRBD2. TRBV5-3 is designated an ORF whose function remains uncertain. This CDR3 has 18 amino acids. Trimming took 1 base from V and 4 from J; bases not matched to a gene: 8. The CDR3: CARSLSTSGGPLYNEQFF. The CDR3 nucleotides are TGTGCCAGAAGCTTGTCGACTAGCGGGGGGCCATTATACAATGAGCAGTTCTTC.

This chain connects TRBV11-2 to TRBJ1-2, with TRBD1 matching over 7 bases. Germline assignment: CDR1 SGHAT and CDR2 FQNNGV. The CDR3 is made up of 14 amino acids. After removal of 5 bases from V and 7 bases from J, the junction contained 10 bases not matched to a gene. The CDR3 reads CASSTPTGAPGYTF. CDR3 nucleotide sequence: TGTGCCAGCAGCACTCCAACAGGGGCCCCTGGCTACACCTTC.

The table lists this clonotype with a few counts. The V gene is TRBV20-1, the J gene TRBJ2-7, with 7 bases fitting TRBD1. Germline V gives CDR1 DFQATT, CDR2 SNEGSKA (reference sequence). V gave up 1 base and J gave up 2 bases; unmatched junction bases: 5. This CDR3 is built from 14 residues. The CDR3 DNA is TGCAGTGCTAGAGCCCCCAGGGGGACCTACGAGCAGTACTTC. Translation gives CSARAPRGTYEQYF.

This clonotype was counted ten times or more. V and J are TRBV3-1 and TRBJ1-3, with D hard to call. Germline V gives CDR1 LGHDT, CDR2 YNNKEL (reference sequence). V was shortened by 3 bases and J by 2 bases, with 8 bases between the two germline ends. The CDR3 sequence is 14 residues long. CDR3 protein: CASSHLTAGNTIYF. The CDR3 region has the DNA TGTGCCAGCAGCCACTTGACGGCTGGAAACACCATATATTTT.